The clone carrying this TCR beta chain occurred a few times. This specimen belongs to a study of coeliac disease. Study-level background: Coeliac patients had newly diagnosed active disease, refractory type I disease, or gluten-free diet control.

Clones were sequenced by immunoSEQ multiplex PCR, and TCRdb holds only the in-frame ones, with some missing. The sample lists approximately 7,400 clones, nearly 65% occurring once. Germline CDR1 is SGDLS and CDR2 is YYNGEE. CDR3 length: 14 amino acids. V lost 3 bases and J lost 5; bases outside the gene matches: 7. This chain links TRBV9 with TRBJ2-5, with TRBD1 matching over 7 bases. Material: lamina propria lymphocytes from the gut. This clonotype was obtained from a woman aged 60-70 years with active celiac disease. CDR3 in amino acids: CASSAYDRVETQYF. CDR3 in DNA: TGTGCCAGCAGCGCTTATGACAGGGTCGAGACCCAGTACTTC.